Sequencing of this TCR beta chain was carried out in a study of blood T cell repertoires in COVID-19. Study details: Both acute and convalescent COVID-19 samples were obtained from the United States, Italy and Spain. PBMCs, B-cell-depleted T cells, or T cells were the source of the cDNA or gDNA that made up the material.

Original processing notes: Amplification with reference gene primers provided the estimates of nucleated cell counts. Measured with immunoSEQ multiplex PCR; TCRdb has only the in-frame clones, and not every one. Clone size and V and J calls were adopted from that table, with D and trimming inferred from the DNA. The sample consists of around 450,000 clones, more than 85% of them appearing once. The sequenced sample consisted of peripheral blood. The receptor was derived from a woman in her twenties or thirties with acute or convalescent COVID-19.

The CDR3 region has the DNA TGTGCCAGCTCACACGGGGACAGGCGATACGAGCAGTACTTC. This encodes CASSHGDRRYEQYF. The chain recombines TRBV18 with TRBJ2-7; the match to TRBD1 covers 8 bases. This CDR3 spans 14 amino acids. V lost 4 bases and J lost 4; bases outside the gene matches: 6. Germline V gives CDR1 KGHSH, CDR2 LQKENI.